Listed here are 25 T cell receptor beta chains from one sample, sequenced in a study of CD8+ T cells in alopecia areata. Treatment given: oral pan-JAK inhibitor, 5-10 mg twice daily. TCR sequencing used cDNA made by reverse transcription of extracted RNA. Some clones are missing from TCRdb's copy, which holds only in-frame ones; the method was immunoSEQ multiplex PCR. Of more than 150,000 clones listed, approximately 49% are singletons. Sample: CD8+ T cells sorted from blood, taken at approximately week 51, from a patient treated with tofacitinib. The receptors originated from a human donor with alopecia areata.

The rearrangement uses TRBV6-1 and TRBJ1-5; D is undetermined. V was trimmed by 1 base and J by 3 bases, leaving 10 bases between them. The CDR3 spans 15 residues. Looked up from germline, CDR1 is MNHNS and CDR2 is SASEGT. Here the CDR3 reads CASSEDGSPNQPQHF. CDR3 DNA sequence: TGTGCCAGCAGTGAAGACGGATCTCCCAATCAGCCCCAGCATTTT.

V and J are TRBV5-1 and TRBJ2-7; D is ambiguous. The CDR3 is made up of 14 amino acids. V was shortened by 0 bases and J by 4 bases, with 11 bases between the two germline ends. From germline, CDR1 is SGHRS and CDR2 YFSETQ. The CDR3, as DNA: TGCGCCAGCAGCTTGGACCCCGATTTATACGAGCAGTACTTC. Protein product: CASSLDPDLYEQYF.

The rearrangement links TRBV27 to TRBJ1-1, with D maybe TRBD1 (5 bases). V was shortened by 6 bases and J by 5 bases, with 16 bases between the two germline ends. Germline V gene data show CDR1 as MNHEY and CDR2 as SMNVEV (reference sequence). CDR3 length: 14 residues. The CDR3 bases are TGTGCCAGCAGCCCCGGCCAGGGACGGACTGAAGCTTTCTTT. It is translated as CASSPGQGRTEAFF.

As concerns this clone: Other nucleotide sequences in the sample specify the same CDR3. V is TRBV6-5 and J is TRBJ2-7, with D tentatively TRBD1 (6 bases). CDR3 length: 13 amino acids. CDR1 MNHEY and CDR2 SVGAGI come from the germline V gene. Trimming took off 0 bases at V and 3 bases at J, with 6 bases between the two ends. CDR3 in amino acids: CASSYSTGYEQYF. Written as DNA, the CDR3 is TGTGCCAGCAGTTACTCGACAGGCTACGAGCAGTACTTC.

The chain joins TRBV11-2 to TRBJ2-5; TRBD1 matches at 11 bases. The CDR3 contains 15 residues. Per the germline V gene, CDR1 is SGHAT and CDR2 is FQNNGV. V was pared by 5 bases and J by 4 bases, with 6 bases of the junction left unmatched. The CDR3: CASSPRDRGGETQYF. DNA for the CDR3: TGTGCCAGCAGCCCCAGGGACAGGGGGGGAGAGACCCAGTACTTC.

This chain joins TRBV5-1 and TRBJ2-1; possibly TRBD2 for D (6 bases). Trimming took off 4 bases at V and 12 bases at J, with 14 bases between the two ends. The CDR3 has 12 residues. From germline, CDR1 is SGHRS and CDR2 YFSETQ. The CDR3 nucleotides read TGCGCCAGCAGCCCAGAGCGGGTCGGGCAGTTCTTC. It translates to CASSPERVGQFF.

This clone was detected once. V gene TRBV27 combines with J gene TRBJ1-4; no clear D. Per germline, CDR1 MNHEY and CDR2 SMNVEV (reference sequence). CDR3 length: 12 residues. Trimming removed 5 bases from V and 12 bases from J, with 13 bases in between. The chain's CDR3 is CASSTSSGELFF. Written as DNA, the CDR3 is TGTGCCAGCAGTACCAGCTCTGGGGAACTGTTTTTT. Supplemented by reference TRBV27 and TRBJ1-4, the full variable domain reads EAQVTQNPRYLITVTGKKLTVTCSQNMNHEYMSWYRQDPGLGLRQIYYSMNVEVTDKGDVPEGYKVSRKEKRNFPLILESPSPNQTSLYFCASSTSSGELFFGSGTQLSVL.

This rearrangement joins TRBV29-1 to TRBJ2-5; weak D call: TRBD1 (6 bases). The assigned J gene may be wrong: the sequence end matches TRBJ2-7 better. The CDR3 is 15 residues long. CDR1 SQVTM and CDR2 ANQGSEA come from the germline V gene. The CDR3 nucleotides read TGCAGCGTCCAAGGGGGACGTATCCGTTCCTACGAGCAGTACTTC. It specifies CSVQGGRIRSYEQYF.

This clone has a handful of counts. V is TRBV6-5 and J is TRBJ2-5; TRBD2 agrees at 9 bases. This CDR3 comprises 14 residues. V lost 5 bases to trimming and J lost 4 bases; unmatched junction nucleotides: 5. Germline CDR1 and CDR2: MNHEY and SVGAGI. As DNA, the CDR3 is TGTGCCAGCAGTCTGGGACTAGCAGTAGAGACCCAGTACTTC. It codes for CASSLGLAVETQYF.

The rearrangement joins TRBV30 to TRBJ1-1; D uncertain. The germline gives CDR1 GTSNPN, CDR2 SVGIG (reference sequence). The V gene lost 2 bases and the J gene lost 1 base, with 5 bases spanning the gap. The length of the CDR3 is 12 residues. CDR3 nucleotide sequence: TGTGCCTGGAGTCCGGCGAACACTGAAGCTTTCTTT. It translates to CAWSPANTEAFF.

This clone has a handful of counts. V is TRBV5-6 and J is TRBJ1-2; TRBD1 is a possible D gene (5 bases). This CDR3 comprises 16 residues. CDR1 SGHDT and CDR2 YYEEEE come from the germline V gene. The V end was cut by 0 bases, the J end by 2 bases, with 14 bases between. CDR3 DNA: TGTGCCAGCAGCTTGGCCGACCCAGGGCTCAACTATGGCTACACCTTC. As protein: CASSLADPGLNYGYTF. The whole variable domain, filled in from reference TRBV5-6 and TRBJ1-2, reads DAGVTQSPTHLIKTRGQQVTLRCSPKSGHDTVSWYQQALGQGPQFIFQYYEEEERQRGNFPDRFSGHQFPNYSSELNVNALLLGDSALYLCASSLADPGLNYGYTFGSGTRLTVV.

The chain couples TRBV10-3 to TRBJ2-5, with TRBD1 as a possible D gene (5 bases). Germline loops: CDR1 ENHRY, CDR2 SYGVKD. The CDR3 contains 13 residues. Trimming left V 4 bases short and J 5 bases short, with 11 bases between. CDR3 residues: CAISARGPETQYF. The CDR3 DNA is TGTGCCATCAGTGCTAGGGGTCCGGAGACCCAGTACTTC.

The chain carries TRBV27 and TRBJ2-2; D may correspond to TRBD1 or TRBD2 (5 bases each). The CDR3 length is 14 residues. V was shortened by 9 bases and J by 4 bases, with 15 bases between the two germline ends. From germline, CDR1 is MNHEY and CDR2 SMNVEV (reference sequence). As DNA, the CDR3 is TGTGCCAGTGCCGGGACCCAAATCACCGGGGAGCTGTTTTTT. Translating gives CASAGTQITGELFF.

This clone was seen more than once but under ten times. This chain connects TRBV15 to TRBJ1-2, with a tentative D call TRBD1 (6 bases). CDR3 length: 15 residues. V lost 3 bases, J lost 4 bases, and 15 bases lay in between. CDR1 is LNHNV and CDR2 is YYDKDF in the germline V gene (reference sequence). CDR3 bases: TGTGCCACCAGCAGCACCCCGGGGGCGAGCTATGGCTACACCTTC. Translated: CATSSTPGASYGYTF.

This clone was counted between two and nine times. This chain joins TRBV4-1 and TRBJ2-7, with 10 bases identical to TRBD1. CDR1 and CDR2 (germline): MGHRA, YSYEKL. The CDR3 is 14 amino acids. J gave up 6 bases and V 1 base, and 3 bases lay outside the gene matches. The DNA of the CDR3 is TGCGCCAGCAGCCAAGCCCGGACAGGGGGCGAGCAGTACTTC. As protein: CASSQARTGGEQYF.

In its sample, this clone was seen a few times. This rearrangement joins TRBV13 to TRBJ2-6, with 8 bases fitting TRBD1. J lost 1 base, V lost 5 bases, and 1 base had no gene match. Germline V gene sequence: CDR1 PRHDT, CDR2 FYEKMQ (reference sequence). This CDR3 spans 15 amino acids. The CDR3, as DNA: TGTGCCAGCAGCCGGGACAGGTCTGGGGCCAACGTCCTGACTTTC. It translates to CASSRDRSGANVLTF.

CDR3 amino acids: CASSWTGPNEKLFF. The CDR3 bases are TGTGCCAGCAGTTGGACAGGGCCTAATGAAAAACTGTTTTTT. This chain joins TRBV27 and TRBJ1-4; 8 bases line up with TRBD1. The trim removed 4 bases at V and 3 bases at J, leaving 1 base unmatched. Germline lookup yields CDR1 MNHEY and CDR2 SMNVEV (reference sequence). The CDR3 consists of 14 residues. Combining the CDR3 with reference TRBV27 and TRBJ1-4 gives the whole variable domain EAQVTQNPRYLITVTGKKLTVTCSQNMNHEYMSWYRQDPGLGLRQIYYSMNVEVTDKGDVPEGYKVSRKEKRNFPLILESPSPNQTSLYFCASSWTGPNEKLFFGSGTQLSVL.

This clone turned up a few times. This sequence joins TRBV25-1 and TRBJ2-7; D is unclear. Looked up from germline, CDR1 is MGHDK and CDR2 is SYGVNS. The length of the CDR3 is 12 residues. V was pared by 7 bases and J by 5 bases, with 12 bases between. CDR3 bases: TGTGCCAGCACATCTCTGGGGAACGAGCAGTACTTC. This codes for CASTSLGNEQYF.

The chain carries TRBV2 and TRBJ1-1; no reliable D call. CDR3 length equals 15 residues. Germline V gives CDR1 SNHLY, CDR2 FYNNEI. V was shortened by 3 bases and J by 1 base, with 12 bases between the two germline ends. CDR3 sequence reads: CASSELGSGNTEAFF. CDR3 coding DNA: TGTGCCAGCAGTGAGCTAGGGTCGGGGAACACTGAAGCTTTCTTT.

The chain joins TRBV5-1 to TRBJ2-1; D perhaps matches TRBD2 (6 bases). V was clipped by 4 bases and J by 14 bases, with 13 bases between them. CDR1 is SGHRS and CDR2 is YFSETQ in the germline V gene. The CDR3 extends over 11 amino acids. The CDR3 coding sequence is TGCGCCAGCAGCGCAGATCGCGGGGAGTTCTTC. Residues: CASSADRGEFF.

This clone has a handful of counts. The chain employs TRBV19 and TRBJ1-2; D gene ambiguous. Looked up from germline, CDR1 is LNHDA and CDR2 is SQIVND (reference sequence). The ends were cut back, 6 bases at V and 2 bases at J, with 13 bases in the middle. The CDR3 is 14 amino acids. CDR3 sequence: CASRGGLSNYGYTF. The CDR3 DNA follows: TGTGCCAGTAGGGGAGGCCTCAGCAACTATGGCTACACCTTC.

The chain has TRBV10-2 and TRBJ2-7, with 7 bases matching TRBD1. This CDR3 comprises 14 residues. The V gene's germline CDR1 is WSHSY and CDR2 SAAADI. Trimming cost V 6 bases and J 0 bases; bases outside gene matches: 5. CDR3 region: CASREDRSSYEQYF. The DNA of the CDR3 is TGCGCCAGCAGGGAGGACAGGAGCTCCTACGAGCAGTACTTC.

The rearrangement uses TRBV7-8 and TRBJ2-2, with D unclear. V lost 1 base and J 6 bases, leaving 3 bases between the germline ends. The germline gives CDR1 SGHVS, CDR2 FQNEAQ. CDR3 length: 12 amino acids. The CDR3: CASSLGSGELFF. The DNA for the CDR3 is TGTGCCAGCAGCTTAGGGTCCGGGGAGCTGTTTTTT.

This clone has more than one count but fewer than ten. The V gene is TRBV5-1, the J gene TRBJ1-5, with 8 bases lining up with TRBD1. The CDR3 extends over 13 amino acids. Germline CDR1 is SGHRS and CDR2 is YFSETQ. V was pared by 5 bases and J by 5 bases, with 3 bases of the junction left unmatched. The CDR3 DNA follows: TGCGCCAGCAGACAGGGGGTTGATCAGCCCCAGCATTTT. Its protein is CASRQGVDQPQHF. Combining the CDR3 with reference TRBV5-1 and TRBJ1-5 gives the whole variable domain KAGVTQTPRYLIKTRGQQVTLSCSPISGHRSVSWYQQTPGQGLQFLFEYFSETQRNKGNFPGRFSGRQFSNSRSEMNVSTLELGDSALYLCASRQGVDQPQHFGDGTRLSIL.

A few counts support this clone. The chain uses TRBV29-1 and TRBJ1-2; TRBD1 is a possible D gene (5 bases). Trimming pared 6 bases from V and 8 bases from J, leaving 7 bases between. Germline lookup yields CDR1 SQVTM and CDR2 ANQGSEA. This CDR3 is built from 9 residues. The CDR3 nucleotides are TGCAGCGTCAGGGAGGGCTACACCTTC. Encoded protein: CSVREGYTF. Combining the CDR3 with reference TRBV29-1 and TRBJ1-2 gives the whole variable domain SAVISQKPSRDICQRGTSLTIQCQVDSQVTMMFWYRQQPGQSLTLIATANQGSEATYESGFVIDKFPISRPNLTFSTLTVSNMSPEDSSIYLCSVREGYTFGSGTRLTVV.